This is a list of T cell receptor beta chains from one sample in a study of T-cell reconstitution after alpha-beta-depleted transplantation in children. TCRdb ran MiXCR on the PCR reads and lists one entry per CDR3 protein. The sample lists over 150,000 distinct CDR3 sequences; more than 6.5% were seen once. The sample here was PBMCs from the stem cell graft donor, taken from the stem cell graft. These receptors were taken from a human donor who donated a stem cell graft to a child with Wiskott-Aldrich syndrome. Each CDR3 is given with its conserved first and last residue. Each record gives: J gene, V gene, CDR3 protein.

j_gene: TRBJ2-4
v_gene: TRBV20-1
CDR3aa: CSADYGGPGNIQYF

j_gene: TRBJ2-4
v_gene: TRBV20-1
CDR3aa: CSAREEYIAKNIQYF

j_gene: TRBJ2-7
v_gene: TRBV6-1
CDR3aa: CASSELAGDNYEQYF

j_gene: TRBJ2-1
v_gene: TRBV5-1
CDR3aa: CASSIPGTGLGNEQFF

j_gene: TRBJ2-3
v_gene: TRBV7-2
CDR3aa: CASRYDSTDTQYF

j_gene: TRBJ2-3
v_gene: TRBV10-2
CDR3aa: CASRPRDRGLRTQYF

j_gene: TRBJ1-3
v_gene: TRBV9
CDR3aa: CASSVEPVAGNTIYF

j_gene: TRBJ2-3
v_gene: TRBV5-1
CDR3aa: CASSTQGKSTDTQYF

j_gene: TRBJ2-3
v_gene: TRBV5-1
CDR3aa: CASSLMDPGADTQYF

j_gene: TRBJ2-1
v_gene: TRBV7-8
CDR3aa: CASSPEALGAVDEQFF

j_gene: TRBJ2-5
v_gene: TRBV19
CDR3aa: CASGQQDPEETQYF

j_gene: TRBJ2-1
v_gene: TRBV2
CDR3aa: CASSFSGLAGIYNEQFF

j_gene: TRBJ2-5
v_gene: TRBV4-3
CDR3aa: CASSQDAREETQYF

j_gene: TRBJ2-1
v_gene: TRBV12-3/TRBV12-4
CDR3aa: CASGRQGMTYNEQFF

j_gene: TRBJ2-2
v_gene: TRBV12-3/TRBV12-4
CDR3aa: CATEDGRKTGELFF

j_gene: TRBJ2-2
v_gene: TRBV2
CDR3aa: CASSGGENTGELFF

j_gene: TRBJ1-1
v_gene: TRBV6-5
CDR3aa: CASSYGTGLLNTEAFF

j_gene: TRBJ1-2
v_gene: TRBV6-2/TRBV6-3
CDR3aa: CASRRPTNYGYTF

j_gene: TRBJ2-7
v_gene: TRBV7-2
CDR3aa: CASSLDSSGSAYEQYF

j_gene: TRBJ2-7
v_gene: TRBV7-9
CDR3aa: CASSSPTSGGYEQYF

j_gene: TRBJ2-1
v_gene: TRBV9
CDR3aa: CASSVEGARYNEQFF

j_gene: TRBJ2-1
v_gene: TRBV27
CDR3aa: CASSSKPGLEDNEQFF

j_gene: TRBJ1-5
v_gene: TRBV7-9
CDR3aa: CASSLATGAGQPQHF

j_gene: TRBJ1-2
v_gene: TRBV5-5
CDR3aa: CASSGDLKFGYTF

j_gene: TRBJ1-5
v_gene: TRBV29-1
CDR3aa: CSVGGTGDQPQHF

j_gene: TRBJ2-5
v_gene: TRBV20-1
CDR3aa: CSAPSWGVAGDQETQYF

j_gene: TRBJ2-1
v_gene: TRBV3-1
CDR3aa: CASCQGGTTYNEQFF

j_gene: TRBJ2-7
v_gene: TRBV4-2
CDR3aa: CASSQGGNFYEQYF

j_gene: TRBJ2-7
v_gene: TRBV24-1
CDR3aa: CATSDRETPYEQYF

j_gene: TRBJ1-5
v_gene: TRBV6-2/TRBV6-3
CDR3aa: CASSYWDRRQPQHF

j_gene: TRBJ1-1
v_gene: TRBV10-3
CDR3aa: CAISQDMNTEAFF

j_gene: TRBJ2-6
v_gene: TRBV6-5
CDR3aa: CASVSGQAPLGANVLTF

j_gene: TRBJ1-5
v_gene: TRBV20-1
CDR3aa: CSASRAGIQPQHF

j_gene: TRBJ1-5
v_gene: TRBV2
CDR3aa: CASSESLGGLSNQPQHF

j_gene: TRBJ2-1
v_gene: TRBV12-3/TRBV12-4
CDR3aa: CASSFDAGGYNEQFF

j_gene: TRBJ1-1
v_gene: TRBV7-8
CDR3aa: CASSLAGGSEAFF

j_gene: TRBJ2-3
v_gene: TRBV10-3
CDR3aa: CAISPIATSTDTQYF

j_gene: TRBJ2-3
v_gene: TRBV6-5
CDR3aa: CASIRGQMQYF

j_gene: TRBJ2-2
v_gene: TRBV5-6
CDR3aa: CASSLLAGASNTGELFF

j_gene: TRBJ2-6
v_gene: TRBV7-9
CDR3aa: CASKEGGANVLTF

j_gene: TRBJ2-4
v_gene: TRBV29-1
CDR3aa: CSVVGRQAKNIQYF

j_gene: TRBJ2-7
v_gene: TRBV18
CDR3aa: CASSPSITDYEQYF